This record concerns one T cell receptor beta chain sequence. Its specificity is not known. This entry comes from a study of graft-versus-host responses after intestinal transplantation. Across the whole study: Among the recipients, all got anti-thymocyte globulin induction and then tacrolimus and steroids for 2 to 3 years. Study-wide points: GvH clones were found in recipient marrow; some appeared first in ileum or blood. Graft-donor T cell macrochimerism in patients accompanied high graft-versus-host to host-versus-graft clonal ratios in allografts. There was an association between peak levels of circulating GvH clones and early post-transplant HvG declines.

Germline assignment: CDR1 GTSNPN and CDR2 SVGIG (reference sequence). This CDR3 has 15 amino acids. V was shortened by 2 bases and J by 1 base, with 15 bases between the two germline ends. Profiling relied on immunoSEQ multiplex PCR, and the TCRdb table lists in-frame clones only, not all of them. The sample has tens of thousands of clones, 89% seen once. Sequenced here: unstimulated CD8+ T cells sorted from spleen or lymph node cells, sampled before intestinal transplant. The chain uses TRBV30 and TRBJ2-7; maybe TRBD1 (6 bases). The TCR comes from a human donor who received an intestinal transplant. The DNA of the CDR3 is TGTGCCTGGAGTCTGAACACAGGGTTGTCCTACGAGCAGTACTTC. Protein product: CAWSLNTGLSYEQYF.